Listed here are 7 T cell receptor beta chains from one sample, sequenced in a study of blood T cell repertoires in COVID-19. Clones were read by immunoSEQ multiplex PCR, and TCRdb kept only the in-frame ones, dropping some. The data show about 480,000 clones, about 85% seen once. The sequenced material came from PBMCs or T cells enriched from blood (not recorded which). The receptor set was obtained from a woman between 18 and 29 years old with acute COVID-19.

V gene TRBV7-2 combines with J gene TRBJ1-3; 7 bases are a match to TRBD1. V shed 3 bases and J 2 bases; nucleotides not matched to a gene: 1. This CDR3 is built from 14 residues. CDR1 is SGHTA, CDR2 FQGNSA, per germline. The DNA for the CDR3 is TGTGCCAGCAGCTTCGACAGGGCTGGAAACACCATATATTTT. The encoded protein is CASSFDRAGNTIYF. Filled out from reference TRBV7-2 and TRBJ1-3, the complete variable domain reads GAGVSQSPSNKVTEKGKDVELRCDPISGHTALYWYRQSLGQGLEFLIYFQGNSAPDKSGLPSDRFSAERTGGSVSTLTIQRTQQEDSAVYLCASSFDRAGNTIYFGEGSWLTVV.

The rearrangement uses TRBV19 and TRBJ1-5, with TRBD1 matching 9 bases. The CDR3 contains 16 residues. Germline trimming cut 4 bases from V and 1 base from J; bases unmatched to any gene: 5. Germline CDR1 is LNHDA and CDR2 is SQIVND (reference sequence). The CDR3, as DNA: TGTGCCAGTAGTAGGACAGGGGCCTTGAGCAATCAGCCCCAGCATTTT. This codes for CASSRTGALSNQPQHF.

As DNA, the CDR3 is TGTGCCAGCAGTAAAAGGGACAGGGTGTCCTACGAGCAGTACTTC. Residues: CASSKRDRVSYEQYF. The chain has TRBV2 and TRBJ2-7, with 9 bases that match TRBD1. The germline CDR1 and CDR2 sequences are SNHLY and FYNNEI. V lost 5 bases, J lost 1 base, and 6 bases stayed unmatched. This CDR3 spans 15 amino acids.

The CDR3 is CATSDHDLAGEDYNEQFF. CDR3 nucleotide sequence: TGTGCCACCAGTGACCACGACTTAGCGGGAGAGGATTACAATGAGCAGTTCTTC. The rearrangement links TRBV24-1 to TRBJ2-1; 9 bases match TRBD2. V lost 4 bases and J lost 4; bases outside the gene matches: 13. Germline CDR1 reads KGHDR; CDR2 reads SFDVKD. CDR3 length equals 18 residues.

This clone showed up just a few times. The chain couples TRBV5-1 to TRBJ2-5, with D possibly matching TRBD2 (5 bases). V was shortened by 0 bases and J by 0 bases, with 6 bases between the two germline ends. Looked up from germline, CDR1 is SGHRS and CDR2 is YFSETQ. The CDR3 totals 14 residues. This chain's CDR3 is CASSLGGYQETQYF. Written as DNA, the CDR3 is TGCGCCAGCAGCTTGGGAGGGTACCAAGAGACCCAGTACTTC.

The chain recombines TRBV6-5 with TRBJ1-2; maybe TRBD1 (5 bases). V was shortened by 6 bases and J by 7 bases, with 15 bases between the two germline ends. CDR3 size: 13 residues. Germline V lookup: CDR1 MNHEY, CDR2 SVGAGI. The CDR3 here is CASRDVTGLGYTF. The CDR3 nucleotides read TGTGCCAGCAGGGACGTAACAGGTCTTGGCTACACCTTC.

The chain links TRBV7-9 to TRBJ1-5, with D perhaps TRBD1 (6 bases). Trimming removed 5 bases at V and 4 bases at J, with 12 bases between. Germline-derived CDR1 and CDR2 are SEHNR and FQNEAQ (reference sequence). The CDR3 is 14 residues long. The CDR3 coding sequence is TGTGCCAGCAGCCTTGACAGGTTTAATCAGCCCCAGCATTTT. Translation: CASSLDRFNQPQHF.